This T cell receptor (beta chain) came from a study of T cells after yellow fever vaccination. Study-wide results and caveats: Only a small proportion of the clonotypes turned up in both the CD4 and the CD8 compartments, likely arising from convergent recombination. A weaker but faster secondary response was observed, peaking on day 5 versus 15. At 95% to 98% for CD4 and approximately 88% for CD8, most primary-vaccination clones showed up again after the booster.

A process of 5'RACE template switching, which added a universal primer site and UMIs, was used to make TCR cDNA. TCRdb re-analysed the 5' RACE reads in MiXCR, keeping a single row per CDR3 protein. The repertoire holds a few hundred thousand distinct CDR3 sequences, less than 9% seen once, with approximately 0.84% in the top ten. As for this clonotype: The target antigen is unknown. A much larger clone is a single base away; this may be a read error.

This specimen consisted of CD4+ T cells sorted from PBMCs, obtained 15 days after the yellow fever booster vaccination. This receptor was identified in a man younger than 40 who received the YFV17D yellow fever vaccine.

The CDR3 DNA reads as TGTGCCAGCAGCTTAAATCTGGGAGTAGAAGAGACCCAGTACTTC. Its protein is CASSLNLGVEETQYF. V is TRBV7-2 and J is TRBJ2-5, with D maybe TRBD2 (5 bases). V lost 2 bases and J 3 bases, leaving 13 bases between the germline ends. The CDR3 extends over 15 amino acids. Germline V gene sequence: CDR1 SGHTA, CDR2 FQGNSA.